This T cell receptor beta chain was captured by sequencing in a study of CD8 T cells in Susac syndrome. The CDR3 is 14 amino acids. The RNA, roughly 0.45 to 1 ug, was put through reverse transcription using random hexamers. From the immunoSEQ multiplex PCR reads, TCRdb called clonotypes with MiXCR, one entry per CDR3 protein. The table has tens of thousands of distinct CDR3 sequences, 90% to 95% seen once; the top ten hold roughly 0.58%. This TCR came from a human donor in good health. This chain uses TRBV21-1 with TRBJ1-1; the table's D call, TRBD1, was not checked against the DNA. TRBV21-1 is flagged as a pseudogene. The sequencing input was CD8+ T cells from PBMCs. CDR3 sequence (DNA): TGTGCCAGCAGCCTGCAAAGGGGGAACACTGAAGCTTTCTTT. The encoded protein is CASSLQRGNTEAFF.